Below, 10 T cell receptor beta chains from the same sample are listed, as sequenced in a study of Graves' ophthalmopathy and Graves' hyperthyroidism. TCR beta CDR3 regions were amplified from RNA transcripts. RT-PCR in the first round used HTBI primers; a second-round multiplex PCR followed. TCRdb used MiXCR to reprocess the multiplex PCR reads, holding one entry per CDR3 protein. The repertoire holds about 740,000 distinct CDR3 sequences, with around 40% as singletons. Sequencing input: peripheral blood. These receptors were obtained from an adult man with Graves' ophthalmopathy.

This clonotype was found a few times. The J gene is TRBJ1-5, the V gene TRBV20-1; D is perhaps TRBD1 (5 bases). This CDR3 is 13 amino acids long. Germline V gives CDR1 DFQATT, CDR2 SNEGSKA (reference sequence). Trimming removed 2 bases at V and 4 bases at J, with 9 bases between. The CDR3 reads CSARIGGNQPQHF. The CDR3 bases are TGCAGTGCTAGAATCGGGGGGAATCAGCCCCAGCATTTT.

The rearrangement uses TRBV10-3 and TRBJ1-5, with 8 positions matching TRBD1. CDR3 length equals 14 residues. V lost 10 bases to trimming and J lost 7 bases; unmatched junction nucleotides: 12. CDR1 ENHRY and CDR2 SYGVKD come from the germline V gene. CDR3 bases: TGTGCCAGCAGAGACAGGACAGGGCGGCAGCCCCAGCATTTT. It codes for CASRDRTGRQPQHF.

The chain joins TRBV29-1 to TRBJ1-2; 7 positions match TRBD1. Trimming removed 8 bases from V and 6 bases from J; junction bases left unmatched: 9. The CDR3 runs to 12 residues. Germline lookup yields CDR1 SQVTM and CDR2 ANQGSEA. CDR3 protein: CSPREGAHGYTF. CDR3 nucleotides: TGCAGCCCCAGGGAGGGGGCCCATGGCTACACCTTC.

This sequence joins TRBV5-1 and TRBJ1-1; a weak D match, TRBD1 (6 bases). The germline gives CDR1 SGHRS, CDR2 YFSETQ. The ends were cut back, 4 bases at V and 4 bases at J, with 20 bases in the middle. The CDR3 is made up of 16 amino acids. CDR3 bases: TGCGCCAGCAGCCCTGGGGCACAGGGACAAAGCACTGAAGCTTTCTTT. Its translation: CASSPGAQGQSTEAFF. Full variable domain (rest looked up from reference TRBV5-1 and TRBJ1-1): KAGVTQTPRYLIKTRGQQVTLSCSPISGHRSVSWYQQTPGQGLQFLFEYFSETQRNKGNFPGRFSGRQFSNSRSEMNVSTLELGDSALYLCASSPGAQGQSTEAFFGQGTRLTVV.

This clonotype was recorded at least ten times. The rearrangement uses TRBV29-1 and TRBJ2-7; maybe TRBD1 (7 bases). The CDR3 is 13 amino acids. Germline V gene lookup returns CDR1 SQVTM and CDR2 ANQGSEA. Between the trimmed V and J ends, which lost 6 bases and 3 bases, there was a span of 15 bases. This CDR3 reads CSVRQGGVYEQYF. In nucleotides, the CDR3 is TGCAGCGTCAGACAGGGCGGGGTCTACGAGCAGTACTTC.

The CDR3 sequence: CAIPKGGDAYEQYF. CDR3 DNA sequence: TGTGCCATCCCGAAGGGAGGTGACGCCTACGAGCAGTACTTC. The chain combines TRBV10-3 with TRBJ2-7; D may be TRBD2 (6 bases). Germline V gene lookup returns CDR1 ENHRY and CDR2 SYGVKD. V was trimmed by 8 bases and J by 2 bases, leaving 16 bases between them. The CDR3 runs to 14 residues.

CDR3 sequence reads: CASRTTEGGQGTEAFF. CDR3 sequence (DNA): TGTGCCAGCAGAACGACCGAAGGGGGGCAAGGCACTGAAGCTTTCTTT. The chain has TRBV5-6 and TRBJ1-1; tentative D call: TRBD1 (6 bases). The CDR3 covers 16 residues. Per the germline V gene, CDR1 is SGHDT and CDR2 is YYEEEE. The ends were cut back, 5 bases at V and 4 bases at J, with 21 bases in the middle.

This clonotype was recorded only once. The junction shows a germline mismatch at one end, possibly a read error. V gene TRBV7-2 combines with J gene TRBJ2-7; no clear D gene. Germline V gene lookup returns CDR1 SGHTA and CDR2 FQGNSA. The CDR3 loop spans 14 amino acids. The CDR3, as DNA: TGTGCCAGCAGCTTAGATCTACTGAGCGACGAGCAGTGCTTC. Protein sequence: CASSLDLLSDEQCF.

The chain uses TRBV7-3 and TRBJ2-5; 8 bases are a match to TRBD2. The J call is in doubt because the DNA end fits TRBJ2-7 better. The CDR3 is 15 amino acids. Germline V gene sequence: CDR1 SGHTA, CDR2 FQGTGA. CDR3 nucleotides: TGTGCCAGCAGTTTCCGCGGGAGGAACGTATACGAGCAGTACTTC. Translation: CASSFRGRNVYEQYF.

This clonotype was counted a few times. The CDR3 region is CASSVIGVGYGYTF. The CDR3 bases are TGTGCCAGCAGTGTCATCGGGGTTGGCTATGGCTACACCTTC. V and J are TRBV6-5 and TRBJ1-2; D call uncertain. This CDR3 spans 14 amino acids. The germline gives CDR1 MNHEY, CDR2 SVGAGI. V was pared by 5 bases and J by 4 bases, with 14 bases between.